The clone carrying this TCR beta chain occurred a few times. Its antigen is still unknown. The PCR made use of 60 Vbeta and 13 Jbeta primers. Original processing notes: Later work found about 80 million unique TCR beta chains, with around 10 million shared. This table comes from immunoSEQ multiplex PCR, and its TCRdb copy is limited to in-frame clones, with some not included. D and trimming come from the DNA, and the V and J calls and clone size come from that table. Here the sample spans around 190,000 clones, roughly 77% being singletons. This entry belongs to a study of cytomegalovirus exposure and HLA in healthy donors. Broader study findings: Most TCR sequences proved rare, with some public TCRs found in many donors.

Unmatched junction bases numbered 2, after V lost 0 bases and J lost 5 bases. The CDR3 consists of 15 residues. Germline V gene sequence: CDR1 SGDLS, CDR2 YYNGEE. The receptor comes from a woman aged 25-40 years in good health and CMV-seropositive. What was sequenced was PBMCs. The chain carries TRBV9 and TRBJ1-6; 7 nucleotides match TRBD1. CDR3 amino acids: CASSVGGTDNSPLHF. The CDR3 DNA is TGTGCCAGCAGCGTAGGAGGGACAGATAATTCACCCCTCCACTTT.